Shown below are 21 T cell receptor beta chains from a single sample sequenced in a study of cytomegalovirus exposure and HLA in healthy donors (dated by TCRdb to the late 2010s). The method behind the library was the immunoSEQ multiplex PCR assay. For the multiplex PCR, a mixture combining 60 forward primers for TCR Vbeta segments and 13 reverse primers for TCR Jbeta segments was used. TCRdb mirrors the immuneACCESS table, restricted to in-frame sequences. Some clones are absent from its copies; in checked studies, under half trace to an unresolved V gene, and the reason for the others is unknown. Here the sample has 200,000 or so clones; approximately 82% occur a single time. Jointly, the top ten make up about 0.63% of the sample. Sequences were obtained from PBMCs. The receptors originated from a man younger than 30 in good health and CMV-seronegative.

CDR3 bases: TGCGCCAGCAGCCAAGGCCCGAGATACGAGCAGTACTTC. This translates into CASSQGPRYEQYF. The chain employs TRBV4-1 and TRBJ2-7; D is ambiguous. CDR3 length equals 13 residues. Germline CDR1 reads MGHRA; CDR2 reads YSYEKL. V lost 1 base and J 4 bases, leaving 8 bases between the germline ends.

This chain uses TRBV12-5 with TRBJ1-3; 9 nucleotides match TRBD1. The germline V gene encodes CDR1 LGHNT and CDR2 FRNRAP. Trimming at V came to 4 bases and at J to 2 bases, leaving 6 bases not matched to a gene. CDR3 length: 16 residues. CDR3 sequence: CASGSYRGLAGNTIYF. In DNA form, the CDR3 reads TGTGCTAGTGGTTCCTACAGGGGGCTGGCTGGAAACACCATATATTTT.

This clone was seen more than once but under ten times. CDR3 residues: CASSPRSTGYTF. CDR3 nucleotides: TGTGCCAGTAGTCCCAGATCCACCGGCTACACCTTC. The V call is TRBV19, the J call TRBJ1-2; the D is unclear. The V end was cut by 5 bases, the J end by 8 bases, with 12 bases between. The CDR3 is 12 amino acids. From germline, CDR1 is LNHDA and CDR2 SQIVND (reference sequence).

The chain has TRBV27 and TRBJ2-1; D possibly corresponds to TRBD2 (6 bases). V shed 4 bases and J shed 2 bases, with 12 bases lying between them. This CDR3 is built from 15 residues. CDR1 is MNHEY and CDR2 is SMNVEV in the germline V gene (reference sequence). The CDR3 here is CASSSHRTTYNEQFF. The CDR3 DNA follows: TGTGCCAGCAGTTCCCACAGGACTACCTACAATGAGCAGTTCTTC.

The V and J genes are TRBV9 and TRBJ2-7, with 7 bases that match TRBD1. The germline V gene encodes CDR1 SGDLS and CDR2 YYNGEE. The junction had 8 bases not matched to a gene; V was cut back by 4 bases and J by 1 base. This CDR3 comprises 15 residues. The CDR3 spells CASSPSGTVSYEQYF. The CDR3, as DNA: TGTGCCAGCAGCCCATCCGGGACAGTATCCTACGAGCAGTACTTC.

The rearrangement joins TRBV5-4 to TRBJ2-5, with a possible D match to TRBD1 (5 bases). The CDR3 sequence is 14 residues long. Deletions cut 4 bases from V and 6 bases from J, with 16 bases between. The germline gives CDR1 SGHNT, CDR2 YYREEE (reference sequence). CDR3 sequence reads: CASSKYGADQTQYF. The CDR3 DNA sequence: TGTGCCAGCAGCAAATATGGGGCAGATCAGACCCAGTACTTC.

The chain has TRBV15 and TRBJ2-7; TRBD1 aligns across 7 bases. CDR1 and CDR2 (germline): LNHNV, YYDKDF (reference sequence). V gave up 4 bases and J gave up 3 bases; unmatched junction bases: 12. The CDR3 consists of 16 residues. CDR3 amino acids: CATSTGDRLKLYEQYF. CDR3 DNA: TGTGCCACCAGCACCGGGGACAGATTAAAACTCTACGAGCAGTACTTC.

This sequence joins TRBV6-5 and TRBJ1-2; no reliable D call. Germline V gives CDR1 MNHEY, CDR2 SVGAGI. V was trimmed by 4 bases and J by 7 bases, leaving 16 bases between them. The CDR3 length is 14 residues. The CDR3 is CASSSHQVEGGYTF. CDR3 DNA sequence: TGTGCCAGCAGTTCCCACCAGGTGGAAGGTGGCTACACCTTC.

This chain uses TRBV7-3 with TRBJ2-4; possibly TRBD2 for D (6 bases). The V gene's germline CDR1 is SGHTA and CDR2 FQGTGA. The CDR3 is made up of 16 amino acids. Trimming left V 5 bases short and J 0 bases short, with 14 bases between. CDR3 DNA: TGTGCCAGCAGCCCGGCGGGGTCAGGAGCCAAAAACATTCAGTACTTC. Protein: CASSPAGSGAKNIQYF.

This clone was recorded a few times. The chain recombines TRBV6-1 with TRBJ2-7; maybe TRBD1 (6 bases). Per the germline V gene, CDR1 is MNHNS and CDR2 is SASEGT. The CDR3 totals 15 residues. V lost 6 bases and J 5 bases, leaving 20 bases between the germline ends. The CDR3 DNA reads as TGTGCCAGCAGCCAATTCCGGGACACTGGGGACGAGCAGTACTTC. The encoded protein is CASSQFRDTGDEQYF.

The chain carries TRBV28 and TRBJ2-3; 8 nucleotides agree with TRBD1. The CDR3 length is 15 residues. The germline gives CDR1 MDHEN, CDR2 SYDVKM. Trimming cost V 8 bases and J 1 base; bases outside gene matches: 8. CDR3 bases: TGTGCCAGCCCTCCCCCAGGGGGCCGCACAGATACGCAGTATTTT. Amino acids: CASPPPGGRTDTQYF.

This clone has more than one count but fewer than ten. The chain uses TRBV5-5 and TRBJ2-1; 14 bases are a match to TRBD2. Germline CDR1 reads SGHKS; CDR2 reads YYEKEE (reference sequence). The CDR3 consists of 16 residues. V trimming: 4 bases; J trimming: 6 bases; junction bases outside the gene matches: 6. The CDR3 DNA reads as TGTGCCAGCAGCAGGGGACTAGCGGGAGTGGGCAATGAGCAGTTCTTC. This gives the protein CASSRGLAGVGNEQFF.

This chain connects TRBV30 to TRBJ2-5, with TRBD2 matching 9 bases. The J call could be wrong; TRBJ2-7 is a better fit for the DNA end. Germline V gene sequence: CDR1 GTSNPN, CDR2 SVGIG (reference sequence). The CDR3 contains 14 residues. The DNA of the CDR3 is TGTGCCTGGAGCCGCCCTGCGGGAGGGTACGAGCAGTACTTC. Its translation: CAWSRPAGGYEQYF.

CDR3 sequence (DNA): TGTGCCAGCAGTTATTCTTACAATGAGCAGTTCTTC. Amino acids: CASSYSYNEQFF. The genes are TRBV6-6 and TRBJ2-1, with no clear D. V was shortened by 3 bases and J by 4 bases, with 4 bases between the two germline ends. Germline assignment: CDR1 MNHNY and CDR2 SVGAGI (reference sequence). The CDR3 runs to 12 residues.

This CDR3 is CASSSDREAYGYTF. CDR3 bases: TGTGCCAGCAGCTCCGACAGGGAAGCCTATGGCTACACCTTC. The chain couples TRBV2 to TRBJ1-2, with TRBD1 identical over 7 bases. With 6 bases clipped from V and 4 bases from J, the junction kept 8 bases outside the gene matches. Per germline, CDR1 SNHLY and CDR2 FYNNEI. The CDR3 runs 14 residues.

V is TRBV7-2 and J is TRBJ2-3, with D uncertain. V lost 7 bases, J lost 8 bases, and 13 bases lay in between. The CDR3 covers 12 residues. Per the germline V gene, CDR1 is SGHTA and CDR2 is FQGNSA. The CDR3 region is CASTTIISTQYF. Written as DNA, the CDR3 is TGTGCCAGCACCACGATAATCAGTACGCAGTATTTT. The whole variable domain, remainder taken from reference TRBV7-2 and TRBJ2-3, is GAGVSQSPSNKVTEKGKDVELRCDPISGHTALYWYRQSLGQGLEFLIYFQGNSAPDKSGLPSDRFSAERTGGSVSTLTIQRTQQEDSAVYLCASTTIISTQYFGPGTRLTVL.

The gene calls are TRBV18 and TRBJ1-1; D unresolved. The CDR3 covers 14 residues. Germline V CDR1 and CDR2: KGHSH, LQKENI. V was cut by 5 bases and J by 0 bases, with 10 bases left in between. In DNA, the CDR3 is TGTGCCAGCTCAGTTACTAGCATGAACACTGAAGCTTTCTTT. Protein: CASSVTSMNTEAFF.

The chain is built from TRBV10-3 and TRBJ1-5; possibly TRBD1 for D (6 bases). The CDR3 is 15 residues long. The V and J ends lost 3 bases and 4 bases respectively, with 13 bases between them. Germline V gene data show CDR1 as ENHRY and CDR2 as SYGVKD. In nucleotides, the CDR3 is TGTGCCATCAGTGATTTAGACAGGCTGAATCAGCCCCAGCATTTT. Its translation: CAISDLDRLNQPQHF.

The chain combines TRBV29-1 with TRBJ2-3; possible D gene TRBD2, 7 bases. V shed 6 bases and J shed 0 bases, with 22 bases lying between them. This CDR3 region has 17 residues. CDR1 and CDR2 from the germline V gene are SQVTM and ANQGSEA. In DNA form, the CDR3 reads TGCAGCGTGAGGGGGAGCTCAGGCGGGGGAAGCACAGATACGCAGTATTTT. Translation gives CSVRGSSGGGSTDTQYF.

The chain employs TRBV18 and TRBJ1-2; 8 bases align to TRBD1. Germline assignment: CDR1 KGHSH and CDR2 LQKENI. The CDR3 has 15 residues. With 3 bases clipped from V and 8 bases from J, the junction kept 11 bases outside the gene matches. The CDR3 bases are TGTGCCAGCTCACCCACGCGAGGACAGGGAGGAGGCTACACCTTC. It is translated as CASSPTRGQGGGYTF.

The V gene is TRBV28, the J gene TRBJ1-2; 11 bases agree with TRBD1. This CDR3 comprises 14 residues. Germline V gene sequence: CDR1 MDHEN, CDR2 SYDVKM. V shed 6 bases and J 8 bases; nucleotides not matched to a gene: 8. CDR3 region: CASRGGQGARGYTF. CDR3 nucleotide sequence: TGTGCCAGCAGGGGAGGACAGGGGGCTCGGGGCTACACCTTC.